This T cell receptor beta chain originates from a study of shared clonotypes between healthy human individuals. TCRdb's table, derived via immunoSEQ multiplex PCR, lists solely in-frame clones and lacks some. The table has approximately 530,000 clones, 95% to 97% seen once. Germline CDR1 SGHRS, CDR2 YFSETQ. The V end was cut by 1 base, the J end by 5 bases, with 15 bases between. The CDR3 has 16 amino acids. The rearrangement joins TRBV5-1 to TRBJ2-2; D perhaps matches TRBD1 (5 bases). This receptor was obtained from a woman in her twenties or thirties in good health. Material for sequencing was naive CD4+ T cells sorted from blood. Subset specified: CD45RA+ positively selected. CDR3 in DNA: TGCGCCAGCAGCTTGTATGACAGCCTGGGGACCGGGGAGCTGTTTTTT. The encoded protein is CASSLYDSLGTGELFF.